The 13 T cell receptor beta chains below all came from one sample that was sequenced in a study of T cell responses to AZD1222 COVID-19 vaccine. Repertoires were generated with immunoSEQ multiplex PCR, while TCRdb's copy carries only in-frame clones and drops some. The table has fewer than 120,000 clones, around 85% seen once. The source material was peripheral blood, sampled on day 0 of AZD1222 vaccination. These receptor sequences come from an adult in good health.

The chain couples TRBV6-5 to TRBJ1-4; D may be TRBD1 (5 bases). V was trimmed by 4 bases and J by 0 bases, leaving 9 bases between them. Germline assignment: CDR1 MNHEY and CDR2 SVGAGI. The CDR3 consists of 15 residues. This CDR3 is CASSSQGSTNEKLFF. CDR3 nucleotides: TGTGCCAGCAGTTCCCAGGGCTCAACTAATGAAAAACTGTTTTTT.

The J gene is TRBJ1-5, the V gene TRBV29-1; TRBD1 is a possible D gene (6 bases). Trimming removed 4 bases at V and 8 bases at J, with 15 bases between. Germline V CDR1 and CDR2: SQVTM, ANQGSEA. The CDR3 length is 13 residues. CDR3 nucleotide sequence: TGCAGCGTTGGGACAGCGTCCGGGGAGCCCCAGCATTTT. This encodes CSVGTASGEPQHF.

This sequence joins TRBV4-3 and TRBJ1-4; 9 bases agree with TRBD1. Germline CDR1 reads LGHNA; CDR2 reads YSLEER. The CDR3 sequence is 15 residues long. V trimming: 3 bases; J trimming: 8 bases; junction bases outside the gene matches: 7. Here the CDR3 reads CASSQGGDRVEKLFF. CDR3 DNA: TGCGCCAGCAGCCAGGGAGGGGACAGGGTCGAAAAACTGTTTTTT.

The rearrangement uses TRBV28 and TRBJ2-7; 11 bases are a match to TRBD1. CDR3 length: 13 amino acids. CDR1 is MDHEN, CDR2 SYDVKM, per germline. J was trimmed by 1 base and V by 8 bases; bases with no gene match: 1. The CDR3 DNA reads as TGTGCCAGCTGGGACAGGGGGTCCTACGAGCAGTACTTC. Residues: CASWDRGSYEQYF. Supplemented by reference TRBV28 and TRBJ2-7, the full variable domain reads DVKVTQSSRYLVKRTGEKVFLECVQDMDHENMFWYRQDPGLGLRLIYFSYDVKMKEKGDIPEGYSVSREKKERFSLILESASTNQTSMYLCASWDRGSYEQYFGPGTRLTVT.

This chain links TRBV21-1 with TRBJ1-1; whether TRBD1, the table's D call, matches the DNA was not checked. TRBV21-1 is labeled a pseudogene. The CDR3 extends over 17 amino acids. This CDR3 is CASSKVNQTGPNTEAFF. CDR3 nucleotide sequence: TGTGCCAGCAGCAAAGTTAATCAGACAGGACCGAACACTGAAGCTTTCTTT.

The table lists this clone with a few counts. The chain carries TRBV19 and TRBJ2-7, with TRBD2 identical over 7 bases. Germline lookup yields CDR1 LNHDA and CDR2 SQIVND (reference sequence). J gave up 4 bases and V 4 bases, and 7 bases lay outside the gene matches. The CDR3 is 14 residues long. The CDR3 coding sequence is TGTGCCAGTAGTAAGCAGCGGGACCGGTACGAGCAGTACTTC. Translation: CASSKQRDRYEQYF.

This chain uses TRBV6-2 or TRBV6-3 with TRBJ2-3; D gene unclear. With 2 bases removed from V and 3 bases from J, the gap between germline ends came to 6 bases. Germline V gene sequence: CDR1 MNHEY, CDR2 SVGEGT. CDR3 length: 13 amino acids. In DNA form, the CDR3 reads TGTGCCAGCAGTTACGGTAGAACAGATACGCAGTATTTT. Its translation: CASSYGRTDTQYF.

The V and J genes are TRBV2 and TRBJ1-2; TRBD1 matches 12 bases. The CDR3 is made up of 13 amino acids. Germline V gene lookup returns CDR1 SNHLY and CDR2 FYNNEI. V trimming: 6 bases; J trimming: 6 bases; junction bases outside the gene matches: 2. The CDR3 sequence is CASRGTGGNGYTF. For the CDR3, the DNA is TGTGCCAGCAGAGGGACAGGGGGCAATGGCTACACCTTC. Looking up the rest from reference TRBV2 and TRBJ1-2 gives the full variable domain: EPEVTQTPSHQVTQMGQEVILRCVPISNHLYFYWYRQILGQKVEFLVSFYNNEISEKSEIFDDQFSVERPDGSNFTLKIRSTKLEDSAMYFCASRGTGGNGYTFGSGTRLTVV.

This clone occurred once. The chain has TRBV25-1 and TRBJ2-3; tentatively, D is TRBD1 or TRBD2 (5 bases each). Germline V gene data show CDR1 as MGHDK and CDR2 as SYGVNS. The CDR3 runs 15 residues. V shed 2 bases and J shed 8 bases, with 17 bases lying between them. The CDR3 region is CASSEGGAGRGTQYF. DNA for the CDR3: TGTGCCAGCAGTGAAGGTGGGGCAGGGAGAGGTACGCAGTATTTT.

The CDR3 region has the DNA TGTGCCATCAGAGGGACAGGGAATGAGCAGTTCTTC. Protein product: CAIRGTGNEQFF. The chain combines TRBV10-3 with TRBJ2-1, with 9 bases that match TRBD1. J was trimmed by 7 bases and V by 6 bases; bases with no gene match: 1. The CDR3 sequence is 12 residues long. CDR1 and CDR2 from the germline V gene are ENHRY and SYGVKD.

The gene calls are TRBV19 and TRBJ1-5; no clear D gene. The CDR3 has 14 residues. The V gene's germline CDR1 is LNHDA and CDR2 SQIVND (reference sequence). Trimming removed 1 base from V and 9 bases from J, with 13 bases in between. DNA of the CDR3: TGTGCCAGTAGTATAGGGCCAGCCGGCACGCCCCAGCATTTT. Translation gives CASSIGPAGTPQHF.

The chain joins TRBV12-3 or TRBV12-4 to TRBJ1-4; D not resolved. Between the trimmed V and J ends, which lost 5 bases and 4 bases, there was a span of 8 bases. There are 13 residues in the CDR3. CDR3 protein: CASSLGNNEKLFF. In DNA form, the CDR3 reads TGTGCCAGCAGTCTCGGTAATAATGAAAAACTGTTTTTT.

V is TRBV6-5 and J is TRBJ1-3; D ambiguous. Looked up from germline, CDR1 is MNHEY and CDR2 is SVGAGI. The CDR3 is 14 amino acids. Trimming cost V 6 bases and J 0 bases, with 9 bases left between them. This CDR3 is CASRIGTSGNTIYF. The CDR3, as DNA: TGTGCCAGCAGGATCGGAACCTCTGGAAACACCATATATTTT.